These T cell receptor beta chains were read from a single sample in a study of T-cell memory formation after mild COVID-19. Each CDR3 protein gets one entry after TCRdb re-called the 5' RACE reads with MiXCR. The sample contains fewer than 700,000 distinct CDR3 sequences, roughly 18% of which appear only once. Source material: PBMCs or a T cell subset sorted from them (not recorded which). The receptors were gathered from an adult woman who had mild COVID-19 (a few samples of this study predate the infection). Cell type and time point are not known. Each CDR3 is given without its conserved first and last residue. The order of the fields is clone size, J gene, V gene, CDR3 protein. Rows may omit the clone size; those that give it use once, few, many or a size class.

abundance: .
j_gene: TRBJ2-7
v_gene: TRBV19
CDR3aa: ASSIDPGTERTYEQY

abundance: .
j_gene: TRBJ2-5
v_gene: TRBV6-6
CDR3aa: ASSYSGLAGEETQY

abundance: .
j_gene: TRBJ2-7
v_gene: TRBV6-2/TRBV6-3
CDR3aa: ASSYLLDEQY

abundance: .
j_gene: TRBJ1-2
v_gene: TRBV24-1
CDR3aa: ATSGSGDLYLNYGYT

abundance: .
j_gene: TRBJ2-3
v_gene: TRBV24-1
CDR3aa: ATSDLNRGGTDTQY

abundance: .
j_gene: TRBJ1-3
v_gene: TRBV9
CDR3aa: ASSVAGGGGNTIY

abundance: few
j_gene: TRBJ2-1
v_gene: TRBV5-1
CDR3aa: ASSSTKSVGISEQF

abundance: .
j_gene: TRBJ2-1
v_gene: TRBV30
CDR3aa: ARRWSRTSGGAYNEQF

abundance: .
j_gene: TRBJ2-5
v_gene: TRBV3-1
CDR3aa: ASSQRTSQETQY

abundance: .
j_gene: TRBJ1-1
v_gene: TRBV19
CDR3aa: ASSITAANTEAF

abundance: .
j_gene: TRBJ2-5
v_gene: TRBV6-1
CDR3aa: ASRSTSGVQETQY

abundance: .
j_gene: TRBJ2-7
v_gene: TRBV2
CDR3aa: ASTAGGTYEQY

abundance: few
j_gene: TRBJ2-1
v_gene: TRBV12-3/TRBV12-4
CDR3aa: ASSFLRFGGENEQF

abundance: many
j_gene: TRBJ2-7
v_gene: TRBV5-5
CDR3aa: ASSLDERAYEQY

abundance: .
j_gene: TRBJ2-7
v_gene: TRBV7-9
CDR3aa: ASSSPWAGRNYEQY

abundance: few
j_gene: TRBJ1-5
v_gene: TRBV7-3
CDR3aa: ASSLRDSYSNQPQH

abundance: .
j_gene: TRBJ2-2
v_gene: TRBV29-1
CDR3aa: SVGGETGELF

abundance: .
j_gene: TRBJ2-1
v_gene: TRBV5-4
CDR3aa: ASSWGTIGNEQF

abundance: .
j_gene: TRBJ1-5
v_gene: TRBV2
CDR3aa: ASSENIPSNQPQH

abundance: few
j_gene: TRBJ2-7
v_gene: TRBV4-1
CDR3aa: ASSQQSWGASEQY

abundance: few
j_gene: TRBJ1-2
v_gene: TRBV5-1
CDR3aa: ASSLAFGTGWNYGYT